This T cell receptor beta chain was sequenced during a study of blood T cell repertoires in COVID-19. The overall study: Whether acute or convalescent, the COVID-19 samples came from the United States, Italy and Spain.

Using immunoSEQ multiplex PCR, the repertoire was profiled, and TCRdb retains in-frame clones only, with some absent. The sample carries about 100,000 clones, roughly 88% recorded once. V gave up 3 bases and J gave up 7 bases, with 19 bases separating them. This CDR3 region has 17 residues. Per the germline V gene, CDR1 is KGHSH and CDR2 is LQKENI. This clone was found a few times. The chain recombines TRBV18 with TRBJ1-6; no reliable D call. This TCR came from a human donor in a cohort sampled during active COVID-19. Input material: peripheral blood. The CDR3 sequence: CASSPYHSRQRNSPLHF. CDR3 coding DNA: TGTGCCAGCTCACCCTACCACTCTAGGCAAAGAAATTCACCCCTCCACTTT.